This T cell receptor (beta chain) was sequenced during a study of T cell responses to AZD1222 COVID-19 vaccine. Overall study results and limits: Baseline seropositivity occurred in only 5 or 6 AZD1222 recipients.

The CDR3 contains 16 residues. Trimming stripped 5 bases from V and 4 bases from J, with 17 bases between. Germline V CDR1 and CDR2: SEHNR, FQNEAQ (reference sequence). Concerning this clone itself: No antigen is known for it.

The assay was immunoSEQ multiplex PCR, and TCRdb's table has in-frame clones only and misses some. Among around 84,000 clones listed, about 85% were seen once. This TCR came from an adult in good health. This chain uses TRBV7-9 with TRBJ2-2; D may be TRBD1 (5 bases). This material consisted of peripheral blood, taken on day 0 of AZD1222 vaccination. CDR3 nucleotide sequence: TGTGCCAGCAGCAAGGCGGCAGCGACAGTCACCGGGGAGCTGTTTTTT. Translated, it gives CASSKAAATVTGELFF.